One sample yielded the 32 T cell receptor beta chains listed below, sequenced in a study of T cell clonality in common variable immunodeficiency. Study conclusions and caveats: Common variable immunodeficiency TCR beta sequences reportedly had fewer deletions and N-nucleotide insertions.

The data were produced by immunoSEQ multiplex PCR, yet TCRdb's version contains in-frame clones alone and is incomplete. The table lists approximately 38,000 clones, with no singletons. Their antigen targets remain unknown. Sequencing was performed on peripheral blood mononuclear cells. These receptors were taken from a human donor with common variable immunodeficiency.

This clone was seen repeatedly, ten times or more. CDR3 DNA (partial): TGCAGTGCTAGAGACCTTAGCGGGAGGGATACG. It specifies CSARDLSGRDT. Given in full, the CDR3 is CSARDLSGRDTQYF. This rearrangement joins TRBV20-1 to TRBJ2-3; 10 bases align to TRBD2. The sequenced fragment ends 3 residues before the CDR3 boundary, so the rest is inferred from the germline J gene. V shed 0 bases, J shed 6 bases, and the junction held 3 bases outside the gene matches. Germline V gene data show CDR1 as DFQATT and CDR2 as SNEGSKA (reference sequence). This CDR3 region has 14 residues.

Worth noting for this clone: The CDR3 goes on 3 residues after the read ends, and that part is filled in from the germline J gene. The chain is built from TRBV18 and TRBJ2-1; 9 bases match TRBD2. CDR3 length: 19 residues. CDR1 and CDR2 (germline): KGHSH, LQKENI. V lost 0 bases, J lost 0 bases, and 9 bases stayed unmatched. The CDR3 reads CASSPPSGGPRSSYNEQFF. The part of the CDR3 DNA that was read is TGTGCCAGCTCACCACCTAGCGGGGGACCTAGGAGCTCCTACAATGAG.

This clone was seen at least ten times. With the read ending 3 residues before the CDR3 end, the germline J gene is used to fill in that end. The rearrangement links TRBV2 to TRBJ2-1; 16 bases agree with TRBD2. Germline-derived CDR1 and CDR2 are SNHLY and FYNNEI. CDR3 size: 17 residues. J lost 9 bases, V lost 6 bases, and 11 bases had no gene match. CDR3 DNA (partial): TGTGCCAGCAGCTGGGGACTAGCGGGAGGGCCGGGTAGTGAG. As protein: CASSWGLAGGPGSE. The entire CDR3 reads CASSWGLAGGPGSEQFF.

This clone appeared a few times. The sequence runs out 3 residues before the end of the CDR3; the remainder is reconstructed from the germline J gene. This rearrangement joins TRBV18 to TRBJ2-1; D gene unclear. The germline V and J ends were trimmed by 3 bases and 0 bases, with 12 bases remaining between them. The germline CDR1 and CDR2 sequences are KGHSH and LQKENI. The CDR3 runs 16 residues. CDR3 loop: CASSPKKSSSYNEQFF. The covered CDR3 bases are TGTGCCAGCTCACCGAAGAAGAGCTCCTCCTACAATGAG.

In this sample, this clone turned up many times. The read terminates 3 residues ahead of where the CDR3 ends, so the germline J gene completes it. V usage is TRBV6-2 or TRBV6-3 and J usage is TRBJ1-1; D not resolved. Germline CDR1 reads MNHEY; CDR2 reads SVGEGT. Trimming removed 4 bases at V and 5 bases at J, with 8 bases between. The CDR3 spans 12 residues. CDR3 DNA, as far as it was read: TGTGCCAGCAGTTCCGGGTTGACTGAA. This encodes CASSSGLTE. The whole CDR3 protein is CASSSGLTEAFF.

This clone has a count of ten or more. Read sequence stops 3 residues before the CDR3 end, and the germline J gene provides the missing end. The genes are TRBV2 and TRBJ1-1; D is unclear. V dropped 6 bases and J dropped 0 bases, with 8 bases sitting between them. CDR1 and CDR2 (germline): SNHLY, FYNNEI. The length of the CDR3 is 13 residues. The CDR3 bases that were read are TGTGCCAGCAGACTCACTATGAACACTGAA. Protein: CASRLTMNTE. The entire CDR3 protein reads CASRLTMNTEAFF.

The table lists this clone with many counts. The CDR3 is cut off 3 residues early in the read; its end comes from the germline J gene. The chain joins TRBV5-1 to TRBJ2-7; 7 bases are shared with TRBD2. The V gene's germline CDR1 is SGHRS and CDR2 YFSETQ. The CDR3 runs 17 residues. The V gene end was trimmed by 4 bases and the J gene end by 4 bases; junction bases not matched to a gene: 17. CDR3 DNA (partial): TGCGCCAGCAGCCCCGGACTAGGACCCCTCGAAAAATACGAG. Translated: CASSPGLGPLEKYE. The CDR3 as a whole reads CASSPGLGPLEKYEQYF.

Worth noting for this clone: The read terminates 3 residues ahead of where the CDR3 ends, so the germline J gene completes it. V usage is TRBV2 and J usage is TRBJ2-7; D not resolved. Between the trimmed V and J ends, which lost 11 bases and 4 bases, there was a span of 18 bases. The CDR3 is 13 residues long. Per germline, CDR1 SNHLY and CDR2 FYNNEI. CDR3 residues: CASESGVAYEQYF. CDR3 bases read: TGTGCCTCCGAATCAGGCGTCGCGTACGAG.

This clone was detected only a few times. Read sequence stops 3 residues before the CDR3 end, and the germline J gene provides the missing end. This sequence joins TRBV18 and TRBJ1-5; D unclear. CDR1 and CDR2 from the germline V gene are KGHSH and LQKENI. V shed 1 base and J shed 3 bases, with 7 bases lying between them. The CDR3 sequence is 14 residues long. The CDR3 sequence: CASSPRRSNQPQHF. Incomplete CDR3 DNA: TGTGCCAGCTCACCACGCCGGTCCAATCAGCCC.

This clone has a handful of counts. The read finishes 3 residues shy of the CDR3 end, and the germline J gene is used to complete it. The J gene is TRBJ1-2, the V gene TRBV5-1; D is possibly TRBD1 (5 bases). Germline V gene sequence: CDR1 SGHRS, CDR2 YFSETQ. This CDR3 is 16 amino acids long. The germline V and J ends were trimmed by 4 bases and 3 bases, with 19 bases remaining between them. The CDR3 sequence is CASSPQGGAKDYGYTF. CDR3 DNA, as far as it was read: TGCGCCAGCAGCCCGCAGGGAGGGGCGAAGGACTATGGC.

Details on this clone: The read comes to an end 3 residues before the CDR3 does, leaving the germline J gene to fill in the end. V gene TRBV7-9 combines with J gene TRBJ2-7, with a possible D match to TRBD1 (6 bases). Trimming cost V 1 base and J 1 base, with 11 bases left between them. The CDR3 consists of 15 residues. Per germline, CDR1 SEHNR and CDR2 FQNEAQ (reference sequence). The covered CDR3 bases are TGTGCCAGCAGCTTAGGACAGGCCACTTCCTACGAG. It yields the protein CASSLGQATSYE. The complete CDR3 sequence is CASSLGQATSYEQYF.

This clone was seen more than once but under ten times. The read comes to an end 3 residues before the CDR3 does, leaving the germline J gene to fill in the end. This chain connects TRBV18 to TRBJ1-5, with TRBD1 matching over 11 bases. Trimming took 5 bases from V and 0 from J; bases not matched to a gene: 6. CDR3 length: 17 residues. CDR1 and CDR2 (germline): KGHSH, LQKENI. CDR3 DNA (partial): TGTGCCAGCTCATCGGGACAGGGGGGCTATAGCAATCAGCCC. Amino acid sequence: CASSSGQGGYSNQP. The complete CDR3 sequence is CASSSGQGGYSNQPQHF. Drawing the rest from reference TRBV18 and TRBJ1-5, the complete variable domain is NAGVMQNPRHLVRRRGQEARLRCSPMKGHSHVYWYRQLPEEGLKFMVYLQKENIIDESGMPKERFSAEFPKEGPSILRIQQVVRGDSAAYFCASSSGQGGYSNQPQHFGDGTRLSIL.

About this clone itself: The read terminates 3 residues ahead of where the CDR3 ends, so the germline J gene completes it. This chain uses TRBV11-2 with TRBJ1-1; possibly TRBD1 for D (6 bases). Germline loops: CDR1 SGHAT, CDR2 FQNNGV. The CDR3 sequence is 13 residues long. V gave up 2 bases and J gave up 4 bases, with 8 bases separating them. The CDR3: CASSLTGLTEAFF. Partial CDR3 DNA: TGTGCCAGCAGCTTAACAGGGCTCACTGAA. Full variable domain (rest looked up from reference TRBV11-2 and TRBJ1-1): EAGVAQSPRYKIIEKRQSVAFWCNPISGHATLYWYQQILGQGPKLLIQFQNNGVVDDSQLPKDRFSAERLKGVDSTLKIQPAKLEDSAVYLCASSLTGLTEAFFGQGTRLTVV.

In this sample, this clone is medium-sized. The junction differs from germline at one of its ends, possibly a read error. This chain's CDR3 is CASSQGGDFYNEQFF. CDR3 DNA, as far as it was read: TGCGCCAGCAGCCAAGGGGGGGACTTCTACAATGAG. This chain joins TRBV4-2 and TRBJ2-1; possibly TRBD2 for D (7 bases). Sequencing ends 3 residues short of the CDR3 end; the germline J gene provides the rest. CDR3 length: 15 residues. Germline CDR1 is LGHNA and CDR2 is YNFKEQ.

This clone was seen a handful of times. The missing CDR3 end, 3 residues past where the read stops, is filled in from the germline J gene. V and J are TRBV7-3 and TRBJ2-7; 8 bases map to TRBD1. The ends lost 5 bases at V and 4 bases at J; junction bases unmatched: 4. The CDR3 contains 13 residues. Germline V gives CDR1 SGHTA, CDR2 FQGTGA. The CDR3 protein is CASSPGGGYEQYF. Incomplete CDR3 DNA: TGTGCCAGCAGCCCAGGGGGCGGATACGAG. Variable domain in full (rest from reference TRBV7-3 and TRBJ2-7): GAGVSQTPSNKVTEKGKYVELRCDPISGHTALYWYRQSLGQGPEFLIYFQGTGAADDSGLPNDRFFAVRPEGSVSTLKIQRTERGDSAVYLCASSPGGGYEQYFGPGTRLTVT.

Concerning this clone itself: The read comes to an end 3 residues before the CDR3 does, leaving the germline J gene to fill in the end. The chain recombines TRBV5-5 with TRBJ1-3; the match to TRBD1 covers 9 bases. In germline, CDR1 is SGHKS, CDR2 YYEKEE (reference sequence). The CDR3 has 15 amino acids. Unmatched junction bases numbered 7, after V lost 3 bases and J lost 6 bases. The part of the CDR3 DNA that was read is TGTGCCAGCAGCTCACGGACAGGGGATGAAAACACC. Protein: CASSSRTGDENT. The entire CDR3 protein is CASSSRTGDENTIYF.

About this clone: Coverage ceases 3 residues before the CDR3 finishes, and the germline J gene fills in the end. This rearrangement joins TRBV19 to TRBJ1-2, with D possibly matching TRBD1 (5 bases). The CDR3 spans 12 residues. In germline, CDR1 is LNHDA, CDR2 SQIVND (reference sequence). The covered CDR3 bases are TGTGCCAGTAGTATAAGGCTGGGGACT. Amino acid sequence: CASSIRLGT. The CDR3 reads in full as CASSIRLGTYTF.

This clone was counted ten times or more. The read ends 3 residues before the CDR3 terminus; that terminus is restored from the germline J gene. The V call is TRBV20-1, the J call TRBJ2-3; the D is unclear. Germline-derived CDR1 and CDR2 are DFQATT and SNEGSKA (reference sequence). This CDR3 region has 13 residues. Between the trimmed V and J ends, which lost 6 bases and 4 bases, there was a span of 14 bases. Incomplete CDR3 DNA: TGCAGTGCCGACCTCCTAGTGTCAGATACG. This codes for CSADLLVSDT. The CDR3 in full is CSADLLVSDTQYF.

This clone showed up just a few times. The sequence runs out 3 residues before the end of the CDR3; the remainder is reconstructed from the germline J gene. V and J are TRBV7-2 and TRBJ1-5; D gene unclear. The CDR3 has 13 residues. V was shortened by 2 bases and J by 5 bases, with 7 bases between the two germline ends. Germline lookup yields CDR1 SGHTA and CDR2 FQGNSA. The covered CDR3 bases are TGTGCCAGCAGCTTACACAGTGATCAGCCC. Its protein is CASSLHSDQP. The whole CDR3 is CASSLHSDQPQHF.

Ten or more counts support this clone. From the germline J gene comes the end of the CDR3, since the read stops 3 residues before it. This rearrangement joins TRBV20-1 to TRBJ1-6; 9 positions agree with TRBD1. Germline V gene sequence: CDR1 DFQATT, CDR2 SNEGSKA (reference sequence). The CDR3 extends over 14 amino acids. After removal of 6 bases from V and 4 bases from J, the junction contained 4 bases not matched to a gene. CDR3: CSAPTGGYNSPLHF. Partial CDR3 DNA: TGCAGTGCACCGACAGGGGGGTATAATTCACCC.

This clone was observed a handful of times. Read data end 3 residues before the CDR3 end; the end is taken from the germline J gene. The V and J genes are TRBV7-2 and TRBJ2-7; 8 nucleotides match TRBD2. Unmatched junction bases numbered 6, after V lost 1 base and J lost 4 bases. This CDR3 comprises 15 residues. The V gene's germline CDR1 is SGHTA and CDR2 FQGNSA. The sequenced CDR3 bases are TGTGCCAGCAGCTTAGTGGCCGGGGGGGTTTACGAG. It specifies CASSLVAGGVYE. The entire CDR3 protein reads CASSLVAGGVYEQYF.

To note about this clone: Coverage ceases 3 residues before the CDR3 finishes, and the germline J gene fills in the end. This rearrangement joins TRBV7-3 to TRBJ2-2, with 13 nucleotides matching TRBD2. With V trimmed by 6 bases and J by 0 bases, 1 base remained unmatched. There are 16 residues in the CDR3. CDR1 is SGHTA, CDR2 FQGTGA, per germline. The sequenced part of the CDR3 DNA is TGTGCCAGCAGACTAGCGGGAGGGGCGAACACCGGGGAG. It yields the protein CASRLAGGANTGE. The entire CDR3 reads CASRLAGGANTGELFF.

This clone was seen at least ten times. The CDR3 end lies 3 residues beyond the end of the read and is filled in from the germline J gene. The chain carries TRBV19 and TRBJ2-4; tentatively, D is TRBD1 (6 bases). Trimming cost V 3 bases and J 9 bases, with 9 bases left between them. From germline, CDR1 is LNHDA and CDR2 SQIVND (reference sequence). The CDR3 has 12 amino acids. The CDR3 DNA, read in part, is TGTGCCAGTAGTATGTTCAGGGGCATT. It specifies CASSMFRGI. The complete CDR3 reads CASSMFRGIQYF.

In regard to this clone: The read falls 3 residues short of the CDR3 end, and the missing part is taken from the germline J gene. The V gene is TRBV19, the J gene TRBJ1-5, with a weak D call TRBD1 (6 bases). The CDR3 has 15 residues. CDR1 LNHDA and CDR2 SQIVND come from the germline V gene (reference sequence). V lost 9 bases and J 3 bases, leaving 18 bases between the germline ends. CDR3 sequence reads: CASRHNRVANQPQHF. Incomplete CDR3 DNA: TGTGCCAGCCGCCACAACAGGGTCGCCAATCAGCCC.

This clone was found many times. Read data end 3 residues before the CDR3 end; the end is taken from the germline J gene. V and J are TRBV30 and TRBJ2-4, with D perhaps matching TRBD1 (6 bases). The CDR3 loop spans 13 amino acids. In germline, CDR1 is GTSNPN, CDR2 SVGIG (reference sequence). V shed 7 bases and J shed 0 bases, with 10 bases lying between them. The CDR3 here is CASDSVAKNIQYF. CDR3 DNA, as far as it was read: TGTGCCTCGGACAGCGTAGCCAAAAACATT.

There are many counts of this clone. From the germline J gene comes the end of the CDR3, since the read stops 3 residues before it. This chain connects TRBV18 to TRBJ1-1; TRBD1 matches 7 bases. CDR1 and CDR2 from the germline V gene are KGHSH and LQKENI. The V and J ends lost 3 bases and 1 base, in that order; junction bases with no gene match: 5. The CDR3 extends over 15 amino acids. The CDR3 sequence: CASSPGQLANTEAFF. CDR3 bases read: TGTGCCAGCTCACCGGGACAGCTCGCGAACACTGAA.

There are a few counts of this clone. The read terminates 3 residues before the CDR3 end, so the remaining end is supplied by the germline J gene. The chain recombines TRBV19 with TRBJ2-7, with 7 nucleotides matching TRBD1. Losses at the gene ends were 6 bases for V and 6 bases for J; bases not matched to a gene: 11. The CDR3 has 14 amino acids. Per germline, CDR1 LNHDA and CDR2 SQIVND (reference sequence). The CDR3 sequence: CASSPQGGSGEQYF. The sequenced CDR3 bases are TGTGCCAGTAGCCCACAAGGGGGCAGCGGCGAG.

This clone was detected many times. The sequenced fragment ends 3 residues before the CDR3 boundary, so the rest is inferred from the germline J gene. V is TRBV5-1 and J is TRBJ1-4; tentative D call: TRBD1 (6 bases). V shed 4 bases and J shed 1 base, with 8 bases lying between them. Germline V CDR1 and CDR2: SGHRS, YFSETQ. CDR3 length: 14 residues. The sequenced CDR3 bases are TGCGCCAGCAGCCCACAGGGAACTAATGAAAAA. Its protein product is CASSPQGTNEK. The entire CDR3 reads CASSPQGTNEKLFF. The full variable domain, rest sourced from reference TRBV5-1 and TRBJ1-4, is KAGVTQTPRYLIKTRGQQVTLSCSPISGHRSVSWYQQTPGQGLQFLFEYFSETQRNKGNFPGRFSGRQFSNSRSEMNVSTLELGDSALYLCASSPQGTNEKLFFGSGTQLSVL.

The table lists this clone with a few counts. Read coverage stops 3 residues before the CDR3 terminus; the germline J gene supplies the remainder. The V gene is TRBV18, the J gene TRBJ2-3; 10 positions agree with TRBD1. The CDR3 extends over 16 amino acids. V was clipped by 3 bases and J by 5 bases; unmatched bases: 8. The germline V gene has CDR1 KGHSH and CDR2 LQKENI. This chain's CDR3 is CASSPRDRGGKDTQYF. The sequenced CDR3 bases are TGTGCCAGCTCACCCAGGGACAGGGGAGGGAAAGATACG. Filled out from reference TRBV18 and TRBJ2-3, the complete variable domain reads NAGVMQNPRHLVRRRGQEARLRCSPMKGHSHVYWYRQLPEEGLKFMVYLQKENIIDESGMPKERFSAEFPKEGPSILRIQQVVRGDSAAYFCASSPRDRGGKDTQYFGPGTRLTVL.

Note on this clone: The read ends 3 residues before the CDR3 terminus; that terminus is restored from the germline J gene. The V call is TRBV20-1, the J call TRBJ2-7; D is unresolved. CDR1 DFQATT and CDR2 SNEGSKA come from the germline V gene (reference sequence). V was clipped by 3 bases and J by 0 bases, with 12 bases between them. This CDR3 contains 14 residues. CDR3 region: CSASGPLISYEQYF. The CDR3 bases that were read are TGCAGTGCTAGTGGGCCCCTGATCTCCTACGAG.

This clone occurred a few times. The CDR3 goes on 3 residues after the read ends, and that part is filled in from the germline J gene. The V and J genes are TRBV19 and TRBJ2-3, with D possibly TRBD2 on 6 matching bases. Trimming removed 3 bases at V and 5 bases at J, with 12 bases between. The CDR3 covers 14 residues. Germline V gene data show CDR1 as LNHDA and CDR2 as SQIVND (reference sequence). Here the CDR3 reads CASSIGLRGDTQYF. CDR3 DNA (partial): TGTGCCAGTAGTATCGGACTAAGGGGAGATACG.

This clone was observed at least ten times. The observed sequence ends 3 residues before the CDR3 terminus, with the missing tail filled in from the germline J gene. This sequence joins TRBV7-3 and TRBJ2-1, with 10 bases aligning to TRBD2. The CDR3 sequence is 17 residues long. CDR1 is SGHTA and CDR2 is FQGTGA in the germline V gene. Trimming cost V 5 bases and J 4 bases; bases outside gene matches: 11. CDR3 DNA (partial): TGTGCCAGCAGCCTAGCCCCCAGCGGGAGGGCTTACAATGAG. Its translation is CASSLAPSGRAYNE. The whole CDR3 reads CASSLAPSGRAYNEQFF.